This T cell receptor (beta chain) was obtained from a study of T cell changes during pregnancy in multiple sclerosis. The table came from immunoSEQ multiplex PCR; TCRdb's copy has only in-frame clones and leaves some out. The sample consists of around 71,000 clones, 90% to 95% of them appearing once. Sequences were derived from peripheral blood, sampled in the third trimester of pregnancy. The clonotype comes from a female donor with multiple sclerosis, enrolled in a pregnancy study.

The CDR3 here is CASSDAGTVQYNEQFF. In DNA, the CDR3 is TGTGCCAGCAGCGACGCCGGGACAGTTCAATACAATGAGCAGTTCTTC. This rearrangement joins TRBV11-3 to TRBJ2-1, with 7 nucleotides matching TRBD1. In germline, CDR1 is SGHNT, CDR2 YENEEA. There are 16 residues in the CDR3. V lost 5 bases and J lost 4; bases outside the gene matches: 11.